This TCR beta chain was sequenced for a study of T cells in Graves' hyperthyroidism and ophthalmopathy (dated by TCRdb to about 2019). Background on the whole study: To identify distinguishing TCR V-J signatures, a discovery cohort of around 100 patients was used, comprising under 45 with Graves' ophthalmopathy and approximately 58 with stable Graves' hyperthyroidism. The study also compared thyroid tissue and blood T-cell repertoires from five or six Graves' hyperthyroidism patients. Once sampling was done, hyperthyroidism patients were given methimazole at a starting dose of 30 mg daily, whereas ophthalmopathy patients were given high-dose intravenous methylprednisolone. Whether ophthalmopathy could be predicted prospectively was tested in an independent validation cohort made up of about 20 hyperthyroidism patients plus 17 patients who later progressed to ophthalmopathy. The paper describes TCR Vbeta CDR3 sequencing of 120 to 150 peripheral blood samples, made up of approximately 40 ophthalmopathy patients, roughly 75 hyperthyroidism patients and 17 progressor patients. The approximately 100 discovery patients were randomly divided into training and test sets at a 7:3 ratio.

Results the study describes overall, beyond this receptor: Sample size was not statistically predetermined, and blinding of investigators to group allocation was not performed. In validation, the model predicted progression to ophthalmopathy with 55% to 71% sensitivity and approximately 72% specificity, a median of 6.5 months before onset. Most expanded thyroid clonotypes (frequency above 0.001) were also found in blood, which suggests that blood repertoires may mirror thyroid immune responses. A 13 V-J signature model separated ophthalmopathy from stable hyperthyroidism, with approximately 87% sensitivity and 81.08% specificity in cross-validation and 80%/75% in testing.

Amplification of TCR beta CDR3 regions was carried out from RNA transcripts. The first round of RT-PCR for the TCR CDR3 was performed with the HTBI primer set and the Qiagen OneStep RT-PCR kit. Libraries were constructed in a second round of multiplex PCR, after which size selection and purification were performed. The libraries were sequenced on an Illumina HiSeq2000 using paired-end 100 bp reads. From the authors' description of their analysis: SOAPnuke was used to process the raw data, throwing out any read that contained adapters or uncalled bases, had a mean Phred below 15, or lacked an exact constant-primer or identifier match. COPE v1.2.5 was used to merge high-quality paired reads, and clonotypes were defined as unique nucleotide sequences. Clonotypes were aligned to IMGT TRBV, TRBD and TRBJ reference segments using MiTCR v1.1. The analysis was restricted to V-J combinations with a frequency above 0.0001, which together covered approximately 99% of the repertoires. A TCS score was defined as the ratio of F50 (clonal expansion) to E x V (chaos), with BLOSUM62-based TCRdist applied between CDR3 peptides within each V-J. Welch's t-statistics and random forest reduced some 510 V-J features to fewer than 15, which were used in a naive Bayes classifier (R e1071). Thyroid-blood repertoire similarity was quantified with the Morisita-Horn index. The raw public data were reprocessed by TCRdb itself: fastp quality trimming at Q25, MiXCR clonotype calling, in-frame beta chains only. Here each entry gathers all rows of one CDR3 protein and keeps the most common genes and DNA. It is TCRdb's table, rather than the study itself, that gives the V and J calls and clone size. In all, the sample holds about 540,000 distinct CDR3 sequences, and about 45% of those were seen once. The ten largest clonotypes hold approximately 8.4% of the sample.

Graves' hyperthyroidism was defined as stable when no progression to ophthalmopathy occurred over 18 months of follow-up. Hyperthyroidism patients were aged 18 to 65 years and newly diagnosed, with disease duration of less than 2 months. Exclusion was applied to patients with uncontrolled infections, other autoimmune diseases, pregnancy or lactation. Diagnoses relied on clinical symptoms, serum thyroxine and TRAb, thyroid ultrasound and orbital computed tomography. Trizol reagent was used to extract total RNA, and RNA quality was then checked on an Agilent 2100 Bioanalyzer. The CDR3 numbers 14 residues from cysteine through phenylalanine. CDR3 DNA is the only sequence kept; it has 42 bases, read in frame from the first base. Deletion took 2 bases off V and 7 bases off J, with a span of 14 bases between the germline ends. Taken from the germline V gene, the CDR1 and CDR2 loops are SQVTM and ANQGSEA.

In regard to this clonotype: The target of this receptor is not known. Base qualities are not provided; no much larger clone lies one nucleotide away.

The rearrangement combines TRBV29-1 with TRBJ1-4, with TRBD1 as a weak D call on 5 bases. The sample consisted of peripheral blood or thyroid tissue (not recorded which). The TCR was taken from a woman aged 18-29 years with Graves' hyperthyroidism. The nucleotides are TGCAGCGTTGAAAGAGAAGGGGTGGGTGAAAAACTGTTTTTT. Translated, this gives CSVEREGVGEKLFF.